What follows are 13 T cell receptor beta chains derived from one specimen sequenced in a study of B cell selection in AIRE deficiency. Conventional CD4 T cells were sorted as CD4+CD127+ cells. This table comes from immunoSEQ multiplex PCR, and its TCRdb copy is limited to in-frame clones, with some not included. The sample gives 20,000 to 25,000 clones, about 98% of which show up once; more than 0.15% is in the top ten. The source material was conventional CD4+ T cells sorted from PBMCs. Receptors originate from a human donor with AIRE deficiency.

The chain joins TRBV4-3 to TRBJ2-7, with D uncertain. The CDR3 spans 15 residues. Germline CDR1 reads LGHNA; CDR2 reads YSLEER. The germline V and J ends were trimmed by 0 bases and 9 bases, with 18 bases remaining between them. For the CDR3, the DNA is TGCGCCAGCAGCCAAGATGGTTCGACCGCCTTCGGGCAGTACTTC. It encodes CASSQDGSTAFGQYF.

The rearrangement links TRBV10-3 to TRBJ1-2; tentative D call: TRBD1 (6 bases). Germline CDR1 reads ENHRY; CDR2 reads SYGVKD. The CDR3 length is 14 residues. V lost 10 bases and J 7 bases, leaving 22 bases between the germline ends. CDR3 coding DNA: TGTGCCACTTGCCCTAAAGAGGGGGGCGCTGGCTACACCTTC. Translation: CATCPKEGGAGYTF.

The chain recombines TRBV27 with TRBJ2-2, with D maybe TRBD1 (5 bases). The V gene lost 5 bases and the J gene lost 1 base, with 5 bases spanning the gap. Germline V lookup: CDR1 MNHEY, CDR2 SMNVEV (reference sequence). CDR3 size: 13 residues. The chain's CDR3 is CASSTGNTGELFF. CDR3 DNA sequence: TGTGCCAGCAGTACAGGGAACACCGGGGAGCTGTTTTTT.

The CDR3 here is CASSSIGYYEQYF. The CDR3 nucleotides read TGTGCCAGCAGTTCCATAGGATACTACGAGCAGTACTTC. V usage is TRBV6-5 and J usage is TRBJ2-7, with D hard to call. Germline V gene sequence: CDR1 MNHEY, CDR2 SVGAGI. The CDR3 is made up of 13 amino acids. V lost 4 bases and J lost 3, with 10 bases in between.

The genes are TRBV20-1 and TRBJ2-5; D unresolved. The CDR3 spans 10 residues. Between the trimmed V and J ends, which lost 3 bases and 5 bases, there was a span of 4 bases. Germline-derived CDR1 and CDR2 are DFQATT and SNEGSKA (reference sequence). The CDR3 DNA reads TGCAGTGCTAGCGGTGAGACCCAGTACTTC. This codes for CSASGETQYF.

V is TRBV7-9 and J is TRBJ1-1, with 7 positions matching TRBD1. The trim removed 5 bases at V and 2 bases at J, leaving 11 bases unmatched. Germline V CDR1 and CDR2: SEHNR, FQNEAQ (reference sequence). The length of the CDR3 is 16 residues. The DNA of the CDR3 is TGTGCCAGCAGCGCAAACATGGGGACAGACAACACTGAAGCTTTCTTT. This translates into CASSANMGTDNTEAFF.

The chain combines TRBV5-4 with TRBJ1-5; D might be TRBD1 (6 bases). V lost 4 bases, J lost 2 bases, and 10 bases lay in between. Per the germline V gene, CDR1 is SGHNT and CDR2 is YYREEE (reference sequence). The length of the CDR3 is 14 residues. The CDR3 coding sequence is TGTGCCAGCAGCCTACAGGGTGGCAATCAGCCCCAGCATTTT. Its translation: CASSLQGGNQPQHF. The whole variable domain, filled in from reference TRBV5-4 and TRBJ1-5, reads ETGVTQSPTHLIKTRGQQVTLRCSSQSGHNTVSWYQQALGQGPQFIFQYYREEENGRGNFPPRFSGLQFPNYSSELNVNALELDDSALYLCASSLQGGNQPQHFGDGTRLSIL.

The CDR3 coding sequence is TGTGCCAGCAACCTTCTTGGCGGGAGAGGTCGGGATGAGCAGTTCTTC. Translated: CASNLLGGRGRDEQFF. V and J are TRBV9 and TRBJ2-1, with TRBD2 matching 7 bases. Germline V gives CDR1 SGDLS, CDR2 YYNGEE. The CDR3 is 16 amino acids. Trimming took 6 bases from V and 8 from J; bases not matched to a gene: 17.

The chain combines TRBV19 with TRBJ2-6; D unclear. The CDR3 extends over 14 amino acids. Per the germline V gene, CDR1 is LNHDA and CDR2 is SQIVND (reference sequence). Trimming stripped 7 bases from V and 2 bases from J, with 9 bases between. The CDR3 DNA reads TGTGCCAGTAAGGCCGGGCCTGGGGCCAACGTCCTGACTTTC. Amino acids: CASKAGPGANVLTF.

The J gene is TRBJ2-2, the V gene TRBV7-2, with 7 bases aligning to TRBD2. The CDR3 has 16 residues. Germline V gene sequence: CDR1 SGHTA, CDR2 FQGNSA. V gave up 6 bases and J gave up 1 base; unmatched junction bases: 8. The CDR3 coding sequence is TGTGCCAGCAGGCTTCTAGCGGATATGAACACCGGGGAGCTGTTTTTT. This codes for CASRLLADMNTGELFF.

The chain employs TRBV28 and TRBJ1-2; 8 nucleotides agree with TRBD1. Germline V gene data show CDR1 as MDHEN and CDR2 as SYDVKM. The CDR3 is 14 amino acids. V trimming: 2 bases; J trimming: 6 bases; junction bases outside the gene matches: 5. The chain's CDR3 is CASSLIGTGDGYTF. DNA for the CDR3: TGTGCCAGCAGTTTAATCGGGACAGGAGATGGCTACACCTTC.

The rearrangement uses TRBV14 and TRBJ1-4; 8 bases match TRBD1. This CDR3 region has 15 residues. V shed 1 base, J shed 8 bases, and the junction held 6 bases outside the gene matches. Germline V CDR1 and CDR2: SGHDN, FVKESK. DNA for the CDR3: TGTGCCAGCAGCCAAGTGCAGGGGGCGAGGGAAAAACTGTTTTTT. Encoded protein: CASSQVQGAREKLFF.

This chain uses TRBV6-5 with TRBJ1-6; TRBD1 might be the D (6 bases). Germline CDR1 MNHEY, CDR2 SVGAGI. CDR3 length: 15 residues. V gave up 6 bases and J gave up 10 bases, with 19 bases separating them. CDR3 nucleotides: TGTGCCAGCAGACCCGGGGGCCCAGGGGTCTCACCCCTCCACTTT. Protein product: CASRPGGPGVSPLHF.